Listed here is a single T cell receptor beta chain. The sample holds one count of this clone. Which antigen it targets is not known. No base qualities exist here, and no much larger clone lies one base off it. According to the germline V gene, CDR1 reads SGHRS and CDR2 reads YFSETQ. There are 15 amino acids in the CDR3, from cysteine to phenylalanine inclusive. The entry retains the CDR3 DNA only, 45 bases that are in frame from base 1. Here V drops 2 bases and J drops 7 bases, and the junction holds 8 bases not matched to any gene. The source of the sample is a study of T cell changes during pregnancy in multiple sclerosis (dated by TCRdb to the late 2010s). Background for the entire study: The study examined how the T cell repertoire changed over the course of pregnancy in women with multiple sclerosis.

Receptors were amplified or captured by the immunoSEQ multiplex PCR assay. TCRdb holds this immuneACCESS table with in-frame rearrangements only. Some clones are missing; in checked studies, unresolved V genes explain under half, and the rest has no known cause. This sample lists about 48,000 clones; around 90% were detected once. The ten biggest clones cover roughly 1.2% of the sample. The chain uses TRBV5-1 and TRBJ2-1; TRBD2 lines up with 8 middle nucleotides. The source of this sequence is a female donor with multiple sclerosis, enrolled in a pregnancy study. This specimen was CD4+ T cells from peripheral blood mononuclear cells, taken in the second trimester of pregnancy. The bases read TGCGCCAGCAGCTTATTTGCTCGGGAGGGTAATGAGCAGTTCTTC. It translates as CASSLFAREGNEQFF.